Below are 5 T cell receptor beta chains sequenced from a single sample in a study of beta chain features in type 1 diabetes. Since all of the isolated RNA was reverse transcribed, expressed TCRB transcripts were what got sequenced. Assay used: immunoSEQ multiplex PCR; TCRdb lists only in-frame clones, some missing. The table records 400,000 to 500,000 clones, around 14% of them present only once. The sample was naive CD4+ T cells from blood. These receptors were collected from a man aged 25-40 years in good health.

There are a few counts of this clone. This chain links TRBV28 with TRBJ2-7; TRBD1 matches 8 bases. The germline V gene encodes CDR1 MDHEN and CDR2 SYDVKM. The trim removed 6 bases at V and 2 bases at J, leaving 12 bases unmatched. There are 16 residues in the CDR3. The CDR3 region has the DNA TGTGCCAGCAGCCACACACCCGGGACAGGAGCCTACGAGCAGTACGTC. Its translation: CASSHTPGTGAYEQYV.

This clone turned up a few times. In DNA form, the CDR3 reads TGTGCCTGGAGTGTAAAAGTAAAGAACGAGCAGTACGTC. This gives the protein CAWSVKVKNEQYV. J is TRBJ2-7 and V is TRBV30, with unresolved D. Germline CDR1 reads GTSNPN; CDR2 reads SVGIG (reference sequence). V was clipped by 0 bases and J by 5 bases, with 11 bases between them. The CDR3 sequence is 13 residues long.

This clone was picked up a small number of times. The V gene is TRBV7-2, the J gene TRBJ2-5, with D possibly TRBD1 on 5 matching bases. Germline-derived CDR1 and CDR2 are SGHTA and FQGNSA. V lost 2 bases to trimming and J lost 9 bases, with 19 bases between them. The CDR3 totals 15 residues. CDR3 residues: CASSLWDPRAGSQYF. In DNA form, the CDR3 reads TGTGCCAGCAGCTTATGGGATCCTCGAGCAGGGTCCCAGTACTTC.

The rearrangement joins TRBV6-5 to TRBJ1-4; the D gene is possibly TRBD1 (6 bases). CDR3 size: 15 residues. The V end lost 6 bases, the J end lost 8 bases, and 19 bases lay between the germline ends. The germline V gene encodes CDR1 MNHEY and CDR2 SVGAGI. As DNA, the CDR3 is TGTGCCAGCAGCTTCACCGGGACACCGAGGGAAAAACTGTTTTTT. Protein product: CASSFTGTPREKLFF.

The V and J genes are TRBV9 and TRBJ1-6, with a tentative D call TRBD1 (6 bases). The CDR3 length is 14 residues. Trimming left V 5 bases short and J 7 bases short, with 13 bases between. Germline-derived CDR1 and CDR2 are SGDLS and YYNGEE. The CDR3 is CASSSGTRNSPLHF. For the CDR3, the DNA is TGTGCCAGCAGTTCCGGGACAAGGAATTCACCCCTCCACTTT.